This TCR beta chain comes out of a study of cytomegalovirus exposure and HLA in healthy donors. Broader study findings: A link between a missense DCLRE1C variant and TCR beta V- and J-gene trimming emerged from a later analysis. Investigators reported approximately 150 TCR beta chains as tied to cytomegalovirus. TCR beta sequences numbering more than 15,000 were associated with HLA alleles at 0.05 false discovery rate in a later analysis.

This clone was seen only a few times. Antigen: not known. 13 Jbeta primers and 60 Vbeta primers were used for the PCR. Sequencing was performed with immunoSEQ multiplex PCR; in TCRdb, only in-frame clones are kept and a portion is missing. This repertoire shows over 150,000 clones, approximately 80% found once; its top ten account for 9.5% to 12%. Sequenced: PBMCs. This sequence originates from a man aged 50 to 59 in good health and CMV-seropositive.

The CDR3 here is CASSLAGTSAQYF. CDR3 nucleotide sequence: TGTGCCAGCAGCTTAGCCGGGACATCAGCTCAGTACTTC. The gene calls are TRBV7-2 and TRBJ2-4; D perhaps matches TRBD1 (6 bases). V was shortened by 0 bases and J by 12 bases, with 12 bases between the two germline ends. Looked up from germline, CDR1 is SGHTA and CDR2 is FQGNSA. The CDR3 loop spans 13 amino acids.